This T cell receptor (beta chain) is drawn from a study of regulatory T cells in long-lasting Graves disease (dated by TCRdb to about 2021). General notes on the study: To count as having persistent Graves' disease, a patient had to have received antithyroid drug treatment for over 5 years with TSH receptor autoantibodies remaining persistently positive. Persistent Graves' disease patients were compared with newly diagnosed Graves' disease patients by peripheral blood TCR sequencing and RNA sequencing. The study took place in China and was registered as a clinical trial. A total of about 35 samples underwent TCR sequencing: some 13 from persistent and 20 from newly diagnosed Graves' disease patients. Antithyroid drugs had been taken for approximately 10 years on average by persistent Graves' disease patients in the clinical cohort. Broad study findings and their caveats: Lower TCR Shannon entropy and fewer highly expanded clones were observed in persistent Graves' disease patients than in newly diagnosed patients, which suggested clonal expansion. More public clonotypes were shared among persistent patients (roughly 2,900) than among newly diagnosed patients (roughly 1,000). Persistent disease showed preferential use of TRBV28, TRBJ1-2 and TRBJ2-5, whereas newly diagnosed disease favored TRBV20-1 and TRBJ2-1. Sequencing and analysis were limited to the TCR beta chain. Only peripheral blood was studied, because thyroid tissue, the primary lesion, was inaccessible. The authors noted that the small sample size was a limitation that may lower accuracy.

The germline V gene supplies CDR1 MDHEN and CDR2 SYDVKM. From its cysteine to its phenylalanine, the CDR3 spans 17 amino acids. CDR3 DNA is the only sequence kept; it has 51 bases, read in frame from the first base. Germline trimming: 2 bases from V, 2 bases from J; junction bases outside gene matches: 5. The library was made by multiplex PCR. Sequencing was performed on an Illumina HiSeq 4000. CDR3 regions were amplified by Arm-PCR with iRepertoire HTBI primers to construct TCR beta libraries. Before sequencing, the PCR products went through gel purification. Per the authors' processing: A total of roughly 58 TRBV and some 15 TRBJ segments were identified across samples and were used for gene usage analysis of CDR3 amino acid clonotypes. Filtered high-quality paired reads were merged into contigs using COPE and FqMerger. Contigs were aligned with BLAST to IMGT TRBV, TRBD and TRBJ reference genes, and CDR3 was defined per IMGT. Any clonotype with a frequency above 0.1% was counted as a highly expanded clone. Shannon entropy was used to measure repertoire diversity, and the Gini coefficient was used to measure V-J evenness. A clonotype was considered public if more than one individual shared it. In TCRdb, the public reads were trimmed at Q25 with fastp and aligned with MiXCR, with productive beta chains retained. Merged by CDR3 protein, the rows form single entries marked with the most common genes and DNA. It is TCRdb's table, rather than the study itself, that gives the V and J calls and clone size. Here the sample has approximately 500,000 distinct CDR3 sequences; under 25% occur a single time. The ten largest clones add up to less than 9% of the sample.

What the time point label conveys for this sample: persistent/refractory GD, antithyroid drugs over 5 years with positive TRAb. For both TCR sequencing and RNA sequencing, RNA was extracted from PBMCs using TRIzol. The diagnosis of Graves' disease was made according to American Thyroid Association guidelines. The patients came from an endocrinology department in Xi'an, China. Each patient gave approximately 10 milliliters of peripheral blood, collected in an EDTA anticoagulant tube. PBMCs were isolated by Ficoll Paque Plus density gradient separation without further T cell sorting. RNA quality was checked with an Agilent 2100 Bioanalyzer and agarose gel, and concentration with a NanoDrop 2000. With regard to this clonotype: Its antigen has not been determined. A much larger clone differs from this one at a single base, so this may be a read error.

The chain is encoded by TRBV28 joined to TRBJ1-5; 11 bases in the middle match TRBD1. The specimen comprised peripheral blood mononuclear cells (PBMCs), sampled when the disease was refractory, from a patient treated with antithyroid drugs. This TCR derives from a female donor with Graves disease. The DNA sequence is TGTGCCAGCAGTTTACCGTGGACAGGGGGCGGCAATCAGCCCCAGCATTTT. It specifies CASSLPWTGGGNQPQHF.